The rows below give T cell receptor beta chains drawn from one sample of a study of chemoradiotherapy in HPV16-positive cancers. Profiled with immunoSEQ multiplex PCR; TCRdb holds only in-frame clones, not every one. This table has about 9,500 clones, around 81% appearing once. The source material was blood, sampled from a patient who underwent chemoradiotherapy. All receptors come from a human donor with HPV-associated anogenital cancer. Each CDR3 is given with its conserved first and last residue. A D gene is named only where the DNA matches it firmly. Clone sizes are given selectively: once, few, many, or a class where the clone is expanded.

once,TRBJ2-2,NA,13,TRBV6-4,CASSEGDTGELFF,TGTGCCAGCAGTGAAGGTGACACCGGGGAGCTGTTTTTT
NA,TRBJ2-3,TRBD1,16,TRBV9,CASSPRPGQGKDTQYF,TGTGCCAGCAGCCCCCGGCCGGGACAGGGTAAAGATACGCAGTATTTT
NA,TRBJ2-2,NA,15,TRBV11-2,CASRGSAGNTGELFF,TGTGCCAGCAGGGGGTCGGCGGGGAACACCGGGGAGCTGTTTTTT
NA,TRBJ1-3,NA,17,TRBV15,CATSRDRGRGAGNTIYF,TGTGCCACCAGCAGAGATCGAGGACGGGGCGCTGGAAACACCATATATTTT
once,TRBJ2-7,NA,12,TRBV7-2,CASSFDNYEQYF,TGTGCCAGCAGCTTCGACAACTACGAGCAGTACTTC
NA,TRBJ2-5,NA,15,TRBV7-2,CASSLGGLNQETQYF,TGTGCCAGCAGCTTAGGGGGCCTGAACCAAGAGACCCAGTACTTC
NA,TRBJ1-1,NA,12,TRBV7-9,CASTQPGAEAFF,TGTGCCAGCACTCAACCAGGAGCCGAAGCTTTCTTT
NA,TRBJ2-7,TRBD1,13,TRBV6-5,CASSNDRDYEQYF,TGTGCCAGCAGTAACGACAGGGACTACGAGCAGTACTTC
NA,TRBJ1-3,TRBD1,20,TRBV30,CAWRERTGPYLGPSRNTIYF,TGTGCCTGGAGAGAAAGGACAGGGCCTTATTTGGGGCCTTCCAGAAACACCATATATTTT
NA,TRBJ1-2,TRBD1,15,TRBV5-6,CASSFAGQGYYGYTF,TGTGCCAGCAGCTTCGCGGGACAGGGGTACTATGGCTACACCTTC
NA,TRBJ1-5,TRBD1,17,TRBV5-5,CASSVGQGARDNQPQHF,TGTGCCAGCAGCGTGGGACAGGGGGCGCGGGACAATCAGCCCCAGCATTTT
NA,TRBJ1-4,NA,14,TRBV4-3,CASSQVAGGEKLFF,TGCGCCAGCAGCCAAGTAGCGGGGGGCGAAAAACTGTTTTTT
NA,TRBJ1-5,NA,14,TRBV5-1,CASSPQGPDQPQHF,TGCGCCAGCAGCCCCCAGGGACCGGATCAGCCCCAGCATTTT
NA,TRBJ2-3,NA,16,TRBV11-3,CASSPGRRELTDTQYF,TGTGCCAGCAGCCCCGGCAGGAGGGAACTTACAGATACGCAGTATTTT
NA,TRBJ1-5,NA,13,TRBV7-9,CASSLGLNQPQHF,TGTGCCAGCAGCTTAGGACTGAATCAGCCCCAGCATTTT
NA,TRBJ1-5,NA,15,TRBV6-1,CASSESPDNNQPQHF,TGTGCCAGCAGCGAAAGCCCGGACAACAATCAGCCCCAGCATTTT
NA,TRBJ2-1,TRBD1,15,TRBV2,CASRPTGGSYNEQFF,TGTGCCAGCAGGCCTACAGGGGGATCCTACAATGAGCAGTTCTTC
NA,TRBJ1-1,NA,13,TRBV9,CASSFHGRSEAFF,TGTGCCAGCAGCTTCCACGGGCGCTCTGAAGCTTTCTTT
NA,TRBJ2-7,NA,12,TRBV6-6,CASSAGGDEQYF,TGTGCCAGCAGTGCCGGTGGGGACGAGCAGTACTTC
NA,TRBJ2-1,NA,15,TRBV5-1,CASSLMSNSNNEQFF,TGCGCCAGCAGCTTGATGTCTAACAGTAACAATGAGCAGTTCTTC
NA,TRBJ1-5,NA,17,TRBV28,CASSLIGTAVVNQPQHF,TGTGCCAGCAGTTTAATAGGTACGGCCGTTGTCAATCAGCCCCAGCATTTT
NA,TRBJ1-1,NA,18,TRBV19,CASSMGIGLPLRDTEAFF,TGTGCCAGTAGTATGGGGATTGGGTTGCCCCTGAGGGACACTGAAGCTTTCTTT
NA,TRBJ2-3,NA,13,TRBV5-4,CASSPQGIDTQYF,TGTGCCAGCAGCCCTCAGGGGATAGATACGCAGTATTTT
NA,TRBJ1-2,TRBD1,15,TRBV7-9,CASSPQGQTNYGYTF,TGTGCCAGCAGCCCCCAGGGACAGACCAACTATGGCTACACCTTC
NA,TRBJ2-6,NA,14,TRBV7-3,CASSLGVGANVLTF,TGTGCCAGCAGCTTAGGGGTTGGGGCCAACGTCCTGACTTTC
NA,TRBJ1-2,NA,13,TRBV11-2,CASSPGGGGGYTF,TGTGCCAGCAGCCCCGGGGGGGGAGGTGGCTACACCTTC
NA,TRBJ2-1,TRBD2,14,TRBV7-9,CASSLSGLVNEQFF,TGTGCCAGCAGCTTATCCGGACTAGTTAATGAGCAGTTCTTC
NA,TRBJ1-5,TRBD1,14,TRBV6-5,CASSPGTGIQPQHF,TGTGCCAGCAGTCCCGGGACAGGGATTCAGCCCCAGCATTTT
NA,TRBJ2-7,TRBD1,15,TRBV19,CASKGQGETYYEQYF,TGTGCCAGTAAAGGACAGGGGGAGACTTACTACGAGCAGTACTTC
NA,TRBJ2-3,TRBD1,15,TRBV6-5,CASSYRGPNTDTQYF,TGTGCCAGCAGTTACAGGGGGCCCAACACAGATACGCAGTATTTT
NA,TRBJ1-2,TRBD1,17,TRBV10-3,CAISETRMDRGNYGYTF,TGTGCCATCAGTGAGACCCGCATGGACAGGGGCAACTATGGCTACACCTTC
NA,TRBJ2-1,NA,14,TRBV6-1,CASSLTGSRDEQFF,TGTGCCAGCAGTCTCACAGGGTCCCGGGATGAGCAGTTCTTC
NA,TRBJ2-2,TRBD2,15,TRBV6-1,CASSGLAGGPGELFF,TGTGCCAGCAGTGGACTAGCGGGGGGGCCCGGGGAGCTGTTTTTT
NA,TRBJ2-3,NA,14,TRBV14,CASSNGQPTDTQYF,TGTGCCAGCAGCAACGGACAGCCCACAGATACGCAGTATTTT
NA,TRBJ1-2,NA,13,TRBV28,CASSSGGFYGYTF,TGTGCCAGCAGCTCGGGGGGCTTCTATGGCTACACCTTC
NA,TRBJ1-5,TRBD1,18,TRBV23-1,CASSQGGGTFFSNQPQHF,TGCGCCAGCAGTCAAGGAGGGGGCACTTTTTTTAGCAATCAGCCCCAGCATTTT
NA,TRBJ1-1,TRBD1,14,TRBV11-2,CASSLQGAVTEAFF,TGTGCCAGCAGCTTACAGGGGGCGGTCACTGAAGCTTTCTTT
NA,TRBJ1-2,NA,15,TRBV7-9,CASSSYRTEHYGYTF,TGTGCCAGCAGCTCCTATCGAACAGAGCACTATGGCTACACCTTC
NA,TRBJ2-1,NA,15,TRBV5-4,CASSLSGSPYNEQFF,TGTGCCAGCAGCCTTAGCGGTTCTCCCTACAATGAGCAGTTCTTC
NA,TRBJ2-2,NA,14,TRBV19,CASSISRNTGELFF,TGTGCCAGTAGTATCTCCAGAAACACCGGGGAGCTGTTTTTT
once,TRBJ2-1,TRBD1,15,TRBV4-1,CASSRDRENYNEQFF,TGCGCCAGCAGCCGAGACAGGGAAAACTACAATGAGCAGTTCTTC
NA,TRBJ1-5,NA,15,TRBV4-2,CASSLDRKGNQPQHF,TGTGCCAGCAGCTTGGACAGAAAGGGCAATCAGCCCCAGCATTTT
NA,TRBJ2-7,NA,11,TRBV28,CASSLSYGQYF,TGTGCCAGCAGTTTAAGCTACGGGCAGTACTTC
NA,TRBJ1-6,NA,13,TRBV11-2,CASKQAYNSPLHF,TGTGCCAGCAAACAGGCTTATAATTCACCCCTCCACTTT
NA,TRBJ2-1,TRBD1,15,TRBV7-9,CASSLRSGGLNEQFF,TGTGCCAGCAGCTTACGGTCAGGGGGCTTGAATGAGCAGTTCTTC
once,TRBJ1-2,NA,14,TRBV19,CASSSIPHNYGYTF,TGTGCCAGTAGTAGTATTCCACATAACTATGGCTACACCTTC
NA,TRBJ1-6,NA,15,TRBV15,CATTGIGRDNSPLHF,TGTGCCACCACGGGTATAGGACGCGATAATTCACCCCTCCACTTT
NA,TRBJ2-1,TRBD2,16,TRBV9,CASRRLASGGGDEQFF,TGTGCCAGCAGGCGCCTCGCTAGCGGCGGGGGGGATGAGCAGTTCTTC
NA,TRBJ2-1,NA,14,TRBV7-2,CASSLGALYNEQFF,TGTGCCAGCAGCTTAGGAGCCCTCTACAATGAGCAGTTCTTC
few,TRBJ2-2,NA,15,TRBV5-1,CASTDKQGGSGELFF,TGCGCCAGCACCGACAAGCAGGGTGGGTCCGGGGAGCTGTTTTTT
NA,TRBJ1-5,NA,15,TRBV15,CATSRDPYSNQPQHF,TGTGCCACCAGCAGAGACCCTTATAGCAATCAGCCCCAGCATTTT
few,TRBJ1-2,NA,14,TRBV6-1,CASSARQATYGYTF,TGTGCCAGCAGTGCAAGACAGGCTACATATGGCTACACCTTC
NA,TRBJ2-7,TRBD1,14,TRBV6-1,CASSRDSPPYEQYF,TGTGCCAGCAGTCGGGACAGCCCTCCCTACGAGCAGTACTTC
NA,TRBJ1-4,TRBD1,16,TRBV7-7,CASSLSAGTGTEKLFF,TGTGCTAGCAGCTTAAGCGCCGGGACAGGGACTGAAAAACTGTTTTTT
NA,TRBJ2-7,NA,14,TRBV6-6,CASGPFDIRYEQYF,TGTGCCAGCGGCCCATTTGATATTCGCTACGAGCAGTACTTC